This T cell receptor (beta chain) was documented in a study of CD8 T cells in Susac syndrome. Random hexamers were used to reverse transcribe the RNA input (roughly 0.5 to 1 ug). Via MiXCR, TCRdb re-called the immunoSEQ multiplex PCR reads, giving one row per CDR3 protein. The sample lists about 110,000 distinct CDR3 sequences, about 96% seen once, with 0.096% in the top ten. CDR1 is KGHSH and CDR2 is LQKENI in the germline V gene. This CDR3 has 17 amino acids. Trimming removed 3 bases from V and 2 bases from J; junction bases left unmatched: 8. Sequencing of TCR beta drew on CD8+ and CD4+ T cells from blood. This clonotype was seen only once.

This chain connects TRBV18 to TRBJ1-3, with 9 bases that match TRBD1. The specimen sequenced was CD4+ T cells from PBMCs. The sequence derives from a human donor in good health. The CDR3 DNA sequence: TGTGCCAGCTCACCGATCGGGACAGGGAATCCTGGAAACACCATATATTTT. It yields the protein CASSPIGTGNPGNTIYF.